This entry is about one T cell receptor beta chain. This entry comes from a study of blood T cell repertoires in COVID-19. The method was immunoSEQ multiplex PCR; TCRdb's version includes in-frame clones alone and lacks a portion of them. The table has 250,000 to 300,000 clones, around four fifths seen once. The V gene lost 2 bases and the J gene lost 2 bases, with 10 bases spanning the gap. This CDR3 has 15 residues. CDR1 is SGHTS and CDR2 is YDEGEE in the germline V gene. V gene TRBV5-8 combines with J gene TRBJ2-2; D is possibly TRBD1 (6 bases). Specimen: PBMCs or T cells enriched from blood (not recorded which). The sequence was obtained from a man aged 25 to 45 with acute COVID-19. DNA for the CDR3: TGTGCCAGCAGCTTTAGGGGACACAACACCGGGGAGCTGTTTTTT. As protein: CASSFRGHNTGELFF.